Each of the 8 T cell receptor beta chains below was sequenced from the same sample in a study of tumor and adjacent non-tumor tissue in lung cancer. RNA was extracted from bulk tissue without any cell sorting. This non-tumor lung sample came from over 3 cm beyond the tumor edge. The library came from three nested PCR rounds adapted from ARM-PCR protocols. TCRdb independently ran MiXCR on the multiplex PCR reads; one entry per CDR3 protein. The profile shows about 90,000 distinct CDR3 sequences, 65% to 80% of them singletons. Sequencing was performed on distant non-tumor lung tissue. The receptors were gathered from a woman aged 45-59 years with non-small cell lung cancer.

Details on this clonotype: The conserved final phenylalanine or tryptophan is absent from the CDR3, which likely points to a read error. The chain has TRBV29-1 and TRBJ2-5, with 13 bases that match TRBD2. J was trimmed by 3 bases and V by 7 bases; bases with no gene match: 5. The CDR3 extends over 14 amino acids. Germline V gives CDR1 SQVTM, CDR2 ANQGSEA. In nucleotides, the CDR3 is TGCAGCGCCGGTGGACTAGCGGGAGAAGAGACCCAGTACTTA. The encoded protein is CSAGGLAGEETQYL.

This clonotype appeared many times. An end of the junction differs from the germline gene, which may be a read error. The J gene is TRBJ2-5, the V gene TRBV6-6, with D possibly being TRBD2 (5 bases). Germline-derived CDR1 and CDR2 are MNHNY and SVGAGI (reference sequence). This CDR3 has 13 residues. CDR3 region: CASSRSTLEAQYF. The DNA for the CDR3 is TGTGCCAGCAGTCGTTCGACACTAGAGGCCCAGTACTTC.

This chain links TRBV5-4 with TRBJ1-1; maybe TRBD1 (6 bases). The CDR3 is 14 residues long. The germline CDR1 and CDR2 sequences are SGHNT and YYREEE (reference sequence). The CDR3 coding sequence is TGTCCCAACAGCTTGAAGGGGGGGAACACTGAAGCTTTCTTT. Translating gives CPNSLKGGNTEAFF.

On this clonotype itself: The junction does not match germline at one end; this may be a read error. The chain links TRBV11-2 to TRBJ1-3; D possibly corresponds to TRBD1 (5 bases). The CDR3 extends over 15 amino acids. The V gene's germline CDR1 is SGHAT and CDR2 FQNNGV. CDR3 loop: CANRTGMNSGNTIYF. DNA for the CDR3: TGTGCCAACAGAACAGGCATGAACTCTGGAAACACTATATATTTT.

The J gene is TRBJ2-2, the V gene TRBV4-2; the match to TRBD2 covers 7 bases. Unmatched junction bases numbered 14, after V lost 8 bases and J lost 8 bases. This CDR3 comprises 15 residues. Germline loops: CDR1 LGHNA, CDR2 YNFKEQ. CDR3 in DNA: TGTGCCAGCGCTCCGGGACTACCGAACGCTGGGGAGCTGTTTTTT. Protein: CASAPGLPNAGELFF.

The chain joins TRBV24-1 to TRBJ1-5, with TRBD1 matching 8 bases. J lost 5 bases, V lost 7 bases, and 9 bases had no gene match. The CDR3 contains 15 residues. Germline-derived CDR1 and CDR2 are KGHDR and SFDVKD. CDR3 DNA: TGTGCCACCAGAGTTACAGGGGGGCACGATCAGCCCCAGCATTTT. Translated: CATRVTGGHDQPQHF.

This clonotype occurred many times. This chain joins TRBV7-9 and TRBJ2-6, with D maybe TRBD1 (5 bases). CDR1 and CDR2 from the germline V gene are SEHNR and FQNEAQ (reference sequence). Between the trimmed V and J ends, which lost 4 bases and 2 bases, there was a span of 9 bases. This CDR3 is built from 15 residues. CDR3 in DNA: TGTGCCAGCAGCTCAGCAGGGCCTGGGGCCAACGTCCTGACTTTC. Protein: CASSSAGPGANVLTF.

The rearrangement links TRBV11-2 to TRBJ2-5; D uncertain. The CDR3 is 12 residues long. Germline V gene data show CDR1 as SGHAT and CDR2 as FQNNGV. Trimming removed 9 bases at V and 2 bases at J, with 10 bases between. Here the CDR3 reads CASNLVQETQYF. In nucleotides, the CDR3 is TGTGCCAGTAACTTAGTTCAAGAGACCCAGTACTTC.